These 8 T cell receptor beta chains were sequenced from one sample in a study of blood T cell repertoires in COVID-19. Generated by immunoSEQ multiplex PCR, the TCRdb table keeps only in-frame clones and is missing some. The sample has some 70,000 clones, approximately 90% seen once; the top ten hold 0.58%. Sequencing was carried out using peripheral blood. The receptors originated from a man aged 55-75 years with acute or convalescent COVID-19.

V usage is TRBV11-2 and J usage is TRBJ2-7; 8 nucleotides match TRBD2. With V trimmed by 4 bases and J by 2 bases, 4 bases remained unmatched. The CDR3 extends over 14 amino acids. Germline lookup yields CDR1 SGHAT and CDR2 FQNNGV. The CDR3 sequence is CASSSRLATYEQYF. The CDR3 nucleotides are TGTGCCAGCAGCTCACGACTAGCGACCTACGAGCAGTACTTC. Looking up the rest from reference TRBV11-2 and TRBJ2-7 gives the full variable domain: EAGVAQSPRYKIIEKRQSVAFWCNPISGHATLYWYQQILGQGPKLLIQFQNNGVVDDSQLPKDRFSAERLKGVDSTLKIQPAKLEDSAVYLCASSSRLATYEQYFGPGTRLTVT.

The J gene is TRBJ2-7, the V gene TRBV6-5; possible D gene TRBD2, 6 bases. CDR1 and CDR2 (germline): MNHEY, SVGAGI. Trimming took 6 bases from V and 2 from J, leaving 17 bases between them. The CDR3 has 15 residues. The CDR3 sequence: CASSQPGLPPYEQYF. In nucleotides, the CDR3 is TGTGCCAGCAGCCAACCGGGACTTCCCCCCTACGAGCAGTACTTC.

The CDR3 region is CASSPAGGDEKLFF. CDR3 nucleotides: TGTGCCAGCAGCCCCGCCGGGGGGGACGAAAAACTGTTTTTT. This rearrangement joins TRBV6-6 to TRBJ1-4; tentatively, D is TRBD1 (5 bases). The CDR3 length is 14 residues. Between the trimmed V and J ends, which lost 6 bases and 8 bases, there was a span of 16 bases. Germline V gives CDR1 MNHNY, CDR2 SVGAGI (reference sequence).

This rearrangement joins TRBV25-1 to TRBJ2-1, with 7 bases lining up with TRBD1. With V trimmed by 3 bases and J by 5 bases, 10 bases remained unmatched. The CDR3 covers 16 residues. Germline CDR1 reads MGHDK; CDR2 reads SYGVNS. CDR3 residues: CASSDITGQRNNEQFF. The CDR3 bases are TGTGCCAGCAGTGATATTACGGGACAGCGGAACAATGAGCAGTTCTTC.

The chain couples TRBV5-1 to TRBJ2-7; perhaps TRBD1 as D (5 bases). The CDR3 spans 14 residues. The germline gives CDR1 SGHRS, CDR2 YFSETQ. Trimming took 1 base from V and 2 from J, leaving 10 bases between them. CDR3 residues: CASSLQPGTYEQYF. Written as DNA, the CDR3 is TGCGCCAGCAGCTTGCAGCCAGGGACCTACGAGCAGTACTTC.

The rearrangement links TRBV7-6 to TRBJ2-1; a weak D match, TRBD1 (6 bases). Trimming took off 5 bases at V and 7 bases at J, with 18 bases between the two ends. The CDR3 totals 15 residues. CDR1 and CDR2 from the germline V gene are SGHVS and FNYEAQ. The CDR3 is CASSPISGDANEQFF. The CDR3 DNA reads TGTGCCAGCAGCCCAATATCAGGGGACGCGAATGAGCAGTTCTTC.

This sequence joins TRBV24-1 and TRBJ1-5; TRBD1 matches 8 bases. Germline V gene data show CDR1 as KGHDR and CDR2 as SFDVKD. This CDR3 has 14 amino acids. Germline trimming cut 5 bases from V and 2 bases from J; bases unmatched to any gene: 1. CDR3 sequence: CATSVTGGNQPQHF. The CDR3 region has the DNA TGTGCCACCAGTGTGACAGGGGGCAATCAGCCCCAGCATTTT.

The rearrangement joins TRBV27 to TRBJ1-1, with D hard to call. Trimming shortened V by 6 bases and J by 0 bases, and 11 bases separated the two germline ends. The CDR3 covers 14 residues. The germline V gene encodes CDR1 MNHEY and CDR2 SMNVEV (reference sequence). As DNA, the CDR3 is TGTGCCAGCAGGTCCAGGAACCTGAACACTGAAGCTTTCTTT. Translated, it gives CASRSRNLNTEAFF.